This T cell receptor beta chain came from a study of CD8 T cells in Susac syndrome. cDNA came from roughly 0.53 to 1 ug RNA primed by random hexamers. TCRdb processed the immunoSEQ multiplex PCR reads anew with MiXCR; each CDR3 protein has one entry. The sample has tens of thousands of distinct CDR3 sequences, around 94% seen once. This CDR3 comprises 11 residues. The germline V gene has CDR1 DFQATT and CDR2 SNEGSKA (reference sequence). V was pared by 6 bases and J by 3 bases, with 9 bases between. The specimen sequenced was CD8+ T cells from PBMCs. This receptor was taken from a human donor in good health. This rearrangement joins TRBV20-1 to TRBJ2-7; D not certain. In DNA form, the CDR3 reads TGCAGTGCGCACAGACACTACGAGCAGTACTTC. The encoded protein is CSAHRHYEQYF.